These 27 T cell receptor beta chains came from one sample sequenced in a study of vaccination effects on CD4 cells after COVID-19 (dated by TCRdb to between 2020 and 2023). These TCRs' antigens remain unknown. Library creation used the immunoSEQ multiplex PCR assay. TCRdb limited this immuneACCESS table to in-frame rearrangements with V and J called. A share of clones is missing; checked studies link under half to unresolved V genes, and the rest is unexplained. The sample data list approximately 65,000 clones, and about 67% of these were observed just once. 1.5% to 1.9% of the sample rests with the top ten. In the ViraFEST assay, PBMC were stimulated with viral peptide pools, and TCR sequencing was then used to find antigen-specific CD4+ T cell clonotypes based on their expansion. After about 10 days of culture, CD4+ T cells were isolated with the EasySep CD4+ T cell isolation kit. Each participant got two doses of an mRNA SARS-CoV-2 vaccine, either BNT162b2 or mRNA-1273.

The sample was CD4+ T cells from PBMCs cultured with HCoV-229E spike peptides, taken after COVID-19 vaccination. The cell subset or site label, as the study defines it: HCoV-229E spike overlapping peptide pool stimulation. Receptor source: a human donor who received a COVID-19 vaccine.

V and J are TRBV19 and TRBJ1-4; D is uncertain. Germline assignment: CDR1 LNHDA and CDR2 SQIVND (reference sequence). Between the trimmed V and J ends, which lost 3 bases and 7 bases, there was a span of 9 bases. This CDR3 is built from 13 residues. The CDR3 protein is CASSIIGVEKLFF. The CDR3 nucleotides are TGTGCCAGTAGTATTATAGGAGTTGAAAAACTGTTTTTT.

The DNA for the CDR3 is TGCAGCGTTGTAGTCAGGGCTAATACCGGGGAGCTGTTTTTT. Translating it yields CSVVVRANTGELFF. This chain connects TRBV29-1 to TRBJ2-2; the D gene is possibly TRBD1 (5 bases). Germline CDR1 is SQVTM and CDR2 is ANQGSEA. CDR3 length equals 14 residues. V lost 4 bases to trimming and J lost 5 bases, with 14 bases between them.

The rearrangement links TRBV7-2 to TRBJ2-5; 9 nucleotides match TRBD1. Germline V lookup: CDR1 SGHTA, CDR2 FQGNSA. The CDR3 has 14 amino acids. V gave up 5 bases and J gave up 5 bases; unmatched junction bases: 6. The chain's CDR3 is CASSTRTGDETQYF. CDR3 nucleotide sequence: TGTGCCAGCAGCACGCGGACAGGGGATGAGACCCAGTACTTC.

The chain uses TRBV2 and TRBJ1-4; D unresolved. The germline V gene encodes CDR1 SNHLY and CDR2 FYNNEI. The CDR3 has 15 residues. Trimming stripped 4 bases from V and 0 bases from J, with 9 bases between. Here the CDR3 DNA reads TGTGCCAGCAGTGGCTACGGGCCAACTAATGAAAAACTGTTTTTT. Protein: CASSGYGPTNEKLFF.

The chain combines TRBV15 with TRBJ1-6; 8 bases map to TRBD1. The CDR3 totals 14 residues. Germline CDR1 LNHNV, CDR2 YYDKDF (reference sequence). The trim removed 4 bases at V and 7 bases at J, leaving 3 bases unmatched. This chain's CDR3 is CATSNRDRNSPLHF. In DNA, the CDR3 is TGTGCCACCAGCAACCGGGACAGGAATTCACCCCTCCACTTT.

The V gene is TRBV5-4, the J gene TRBJ1-2; D may be TRBD1 (6 bases). Between the trimmed V and J ends, which lost 5 bases and 8 bases, there was a span of 19 bases. The CDR3 spans 14 residues. The germline V gene has CDR1 SGHNT and CDR2 YYREEE (reference sequence). The CDR3 region is CASSRAGDWGGYTF. The CDR3 DNA reads as TGTGCCAGCAGTCGTGCAGGGGACTGGGGAGGCTACACCTTC.

The CDR3 protein is CASSRMGSRGHTATNEKLFF. The CDR3, as DNA: TGCGCCAGCAGCCGAATGGGGTCCAGGGGCCACACAGCAACTAATGAAAAACTGTTTTTT. J is TRBJ1-4 and V is TRBV4-1; the D gene is possibly TRBD1 (6 bases). The V and J ends lost 4 bases and 0 bases respectively, with 24 bases between them. This CDR3 is built from 20 residues. Germline loops: CDR1 MGHRA, CDR2 YSYEKL.

The V gene is TRBV5-5, the J gene TRBJ2-3, with TRBD2 identical over 10 bases. This CDR3 comprises 17 residues. The J segment lost 0 bases and the V segment lost 0 bases, leaving 4 bases of the junction unmatched. Germline assignment: CDR1 SGHKS and CDR2 YYEKEE (reference sequence). The CDR3: CASSLALLAGSTDTQYF. The CDR3 DNA is TGTGCCAGCAGCTTGGCACTACTAGCGGGAAGCACAGATACGCAGTATTTT.

The table lists this clone with a few counts. The chain employs TRBV14 and TRBJ1-1; D is perhaps TRBD1 (5 bases). This CDR3 is built from 14 residues. The V gene's germline CDR1 is SGHDN and CDR2 FVKESK. V shed 5 bases and J shed 0 bases, with 10 bases lying between them. CDR3 region: CASSKGLLNTEAFF. The CDR3 nucleotides read TGTGCCAGCAGCAAGGGGTTATTGAACACTGAAGCTTTCTTT.

The chain recombines TRBV4-1 with TRBJ2-5, with a possible D match to TRBD1 (6 bases). V was cut by 0 bases and J by 6 bases, with 11 bases left in between. The germline V gene has CDR1 MGHRA and CDR2 YSYEKL. The CDR3 has 14 amino acids. CDR3 DNA sequence: TGCGCCAGCAGCCAAGAGGGCAGGGGTCAGACCCAGTACTTC. Translation gives CASSQEGRGQTQYF.

This clone was counted once. This chain joins TRBV24-1 and TRBJ2-5, with 16 bases that match TRBD2. The CDR3 length is 17 residues. Germline CDR1 reads KGHDR; CDR2 reads SFDVKD. V lost 3 bases to trimming and J lost 4 bases; unmatched junction nucleotides: 4. CDR3: CATSDGTSGGAGETQYF. DNA for the CDR3: TGTGCCACCAGTGATGGGACTAGCGGGGGGGCAGGAGAGACCCAGTACTTC.

This chain links TRBV24-1 with TRBJ2-1; TRBD2 aligns across 10 bases. V lost 3 bases and J lost 3; bases outside the gene matches: 4. Germline values: CDR1 KGHDR, CDR2 SFDVKD. This CDR3 spans 16 amino acids. The CDR3 nucleotides read TGTGCCACCAGTGATAAACTAGCGGGGAGCTACAATGAGCAGTTCTTC. It specifies CATSDKLAGSYNEQFF.

The chain has TRBV12-3 or TRBV12-4 and TRBJ1-5; no reliable D call. V lost 6 bases to trimming and J lost 6 bases, with 9 bases between them. This CDR3 contains 12 residues. The CDR3 DNA follows: TGTGCCAGCAGCCGAAGTGGTCAGCCCCAGCATTTT. Translated: CASSRSGQPQHF.

The chain couples TRBV30 to TRBJ1-1; tentatively, D is TRBD1 (6 bases). The germline gives CDR1 GTSNPN, CDR2 SVGIG (reference sequence). Trimming left V 2 bases short and J 9 bases short, with 16 bases between. The CDR3 has 13 residues. The CDR3 DNA sequence: TGTGCCTGGAGTTCCTCTACAGGGTCTAAAGCTTTCTTT. Translating it yields CAWSSSTGSKAFF.

Only one count was recorded for this clone. The chain links TRBV6-5 to TRBJ1-1, with TRBD1 as a possible D gene (5 bases). The V gene's germline CDR1 is MNHEY and CDR2 SVGAGI. The CDR3 totals 14 residues. Trimming cost V 6 bases and J 1 base, with 12 bases left between them. The CDR3 bases are TGTGCCAGCAGCCGACAGATACCGAACACTGAAGCTTTCTTT. Translated: CASSRQIPNTEAFF.

The chain recombines TRBV6-2 or TRBV6-3 with TRBJ2-3, with 16 bases fitting TRBD2. The CDR3 has 17 amino acids. Looked up from germline, CDR1 is MNHEY and CDR2 is SVGEGT. V gave up 2 bases and J gave up 4 bases; unmatched junction bases: 3. CDR3 sequence reads: CASSYTGTSGGADTQYF. The CDR3 DNA is TGTGCCAGCAGTTACACTGGGACTAGCGGGGGGGCAGATACGCAGTATTTT.

This clone has only a few counts. V gene TRBV6-6 combines with J gene TRBJ1-1, with no clear D. In germline, CDR1 is MNHNY, CDR2 SVGAGI (reference sequence). Trimming shortened V by 0 bases and J by 4 bases, and 9 bases separated the two germline ends. CDR3 length: 14 residues. The CDR3 DNA is TGTGCCAGCAGTTACTCAAGGGTATCCACTGAAGCTTTCTTT. Protein sequence: CASSYSRVSTEAFF.

This chain joins TRBV9 and TRBJ2-3, with D perhaps matching TRBD1 (6 bases). In germline, CDR1 is SGDLS, CDR2 YYNGEE. CDR3 length: 15 amino acids. V shed 2 bases and J shed 0 bases, with 10 bases lying between them. CDR3 coding DNA: TGTGCCAGCAGCGTTAGTCAGGGGAGCACAGATACGCAGTATTTT. This sequence encodes CASSVSQGSTDTQYF. The complete variable domain, with remaining parts taken from reference TRBV9 and TRBJ2-3, reads DSGVTQTPKHLITATGQRVTLRCSPRSGDLSVYWYQQSLDQGLQFLIQYYNGEERAKGNILERFSAQQFPDLHSELNLSSLELGDSALYFCASSVSQGSTDTQYFGPGTRLTVL.

The CDR3 here is CASSLRPSSETQYF. CDR3 nucleotides: TGTGCCAGCAGCTTACGACCCAGTTCAGAGACCCAGTACTTC. The gene calls are TRBV11-2 and TRBJ2-5; no firm D call. The CDR3 has 14 amino acids. The ends were cut back, 2 bases at V and 4 bases at J, with 11 bases in the middle. Germline CDR1 is SGHAT and CDR2 is FQNNGV.

This rearrangement joins TRBV12-3 or TRBV12-4 to TRBJ1-2, with D tentatively TRBD1 (6 bases). Trimming removed 3 bases at V and 6 bases at J, with 11 bases between. The length of the CDR3 is 13 residues. The CDR3, as DNA: TGTGCCAGCAGTTTTACAGGGAGGGATGGCTACACCTTC. It specifies CASSFTGRDGYTF.

The V gene is TRBV6-5, the J gene TRBJ2-2; weak D call: TRBD1 (6 bases). Deletions cut 6 bases from V and 4 bases from J, with 15 bases between. The CDR3 runs to 15 residues. Germline values: CDR1 MNHEY, CDR2 SVGAGI. CDR3 in DNA: TGTGCCAGCAGCCGAGGGGGTACCCTCACCGGGGAGCTGTTTTTT. As protein: CASSRGGTLTGELFF.

The V and J genes are TRBV7-6 and TRBJ2-5; D unclear. The CDR3 has 14 residues. The V and J ends lost 5 bases and 7 bases respectively, with 17 bases between them. Germline lookup yields CDR1 SGHVS and CDR2 FNYEAQ. CDR3 sequence: CASSITLPLGTQYF. The CDR3 bases are TGTGCCAGCAGCATAACCCTACCTCTCGGGACCCAGTACTTC.

The chain combines TRBV11-3 with TRBJ2-7; 10 bases map to TRBD1. The CDR3 loop spans 16 amino acids. Germline values: CDR1 SGHNT, CDR2 YENEEA. J gave up 1 base and V 1 base, and 4 bases lay outside the gene matches. The CDR3 sequence: CASSLGGQGSSYEQYV. The CDR3 nucleotides are TGTGCCAGCAGCTTAGGGGGACAGGGGAGTTCCTACGAGCAGTACGTC.

CDR3 sequence reads: CASSLAPANYGYTF. The CDR3 DNA reads TGTGCCAGCAGCCTCGCTCCAGCTAACTATGGCTACACCTTC. This chain joins TRBV6-5 and TRBJ1-2; D is unclear. Trimming took off 6 bases at V and 0 bases at J, with 11 bases between the two ends. This CDR3 has 14 amino acids. The germline CDR1 and CDR2 sequences are MNHEY and SVGAGI.

This clone has only one observation. The chain uses TRBV6-5 and TRBJ2-3; weak D call: TRBD1 (8 bases). This CDR3 region has 15 residues. Germline CDR1 reads MNHEY; CDR2 reads SVGAGI. Trimming left V 4 bases short and J 4 bases short, with 15 bases between. The CDR3 loop is CASSFPTGGADTQYF. CDR3 DNA: TGTGCCAGCAGTTTCCCTACAGGGGGGGCAGATACGCAGTATTTT.

The chain carries TRBV9 and TRBJ2-2; TRBD2 agrees at 11 bases. Germline lookup yields CDR1 SGDLS and CDR2 YYNGEE. The CDR3 is 16 residues long. V was pared by 4 bases and J by 5 bases, with 7 bases of the junction left unmatched. The CDR3, as DNA: TGTGCCAGCAGCCCCCGTAGCGGGGGGGGGACCGGGGAGCTGTTTTTT. Translating it yields CASSPRSGGGTGELFF. The entire variable domain, with the rest obtained from reference TRBV9 and TRBJ2-2, is as follows: DSGVTQTPKHLITATGQRVTLRCSPRSGDLSVYWYQQSLDQGLQFLIQYYNGEERAKGNILERFSAQQFPDLHSELNLSSLELGDSALYFCASSPRSGGGTGELFFGEGSRLTVL.

This clone was observed a few times. The V gene is TRBV6-2 or TRBV6-3, the J gene TRBJ2-1; TRBD2 matches 11 bases. Germline V gene data show CDR1 as MNHEY and CDR2 as SVGEGT. V was clipped by 3 bases and J by 6 bases; unmatched bases: 13. The CDR3 is 18 residues long. CDR3 bases: TGTGCCAGCAGTTATTCGAAGGCTAGCGGGGGGATTCCCAATGAGCAGTTCTTC. Residues: CASSYSKASGGIPNEQFF.